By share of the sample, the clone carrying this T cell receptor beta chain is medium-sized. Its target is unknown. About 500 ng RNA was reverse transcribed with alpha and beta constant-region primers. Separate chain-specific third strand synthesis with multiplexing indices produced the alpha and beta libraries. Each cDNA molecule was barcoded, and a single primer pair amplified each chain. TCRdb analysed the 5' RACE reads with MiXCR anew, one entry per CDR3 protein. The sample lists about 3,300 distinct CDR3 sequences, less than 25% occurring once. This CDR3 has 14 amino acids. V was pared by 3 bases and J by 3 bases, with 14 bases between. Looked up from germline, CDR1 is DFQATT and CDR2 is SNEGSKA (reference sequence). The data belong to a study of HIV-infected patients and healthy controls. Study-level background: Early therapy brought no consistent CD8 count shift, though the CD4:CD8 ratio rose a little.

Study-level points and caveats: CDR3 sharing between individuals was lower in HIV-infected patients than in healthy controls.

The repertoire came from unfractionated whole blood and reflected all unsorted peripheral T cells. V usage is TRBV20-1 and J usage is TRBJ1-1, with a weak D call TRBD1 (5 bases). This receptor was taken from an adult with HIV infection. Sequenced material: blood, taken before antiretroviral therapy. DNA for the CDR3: TGCAGTGCTAGCGTGCCAGGGAGGGACACTGAAGCTTTCTTT. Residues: CSASVPGRDTEAFF.